The 23 T cell receptor beta chains in this list originate from one sample, sequenced in a study of blood T cell repertoires in COVID-19 (dated by TCRdb to between 2020 and 2021). Library creation used the immunoSEQ multiplex PCR assay. TCRdb stores this immuneACCESS table with in-frame sequences only. Part of the clones is absent; in the studies checked, under half of the shortfall reflects unresolved V genes, and no reason is known for the rest. The sample data list 93,000 or so clones, and more than 80% of these were observed just once. Approximately 12% of the sample is taken by the ten largest. The sequencing input was peripheral blood. The receptor set was obtained from a human donor in a cohort sampled during active COVID-19.

The chain carries TRBV28 and TRBJ1-1; TRBD1 aligns across 9 bases. Germline V gives CDR1 MDHEN, CDR2 SYDVKM. This CDR3 is built from 13 residues. In DNA form, the CDR3 reads TGTGCACACAGGGGGCCCCCGAACACTGAAGCTTTCTTT. It translates to CAHRGPPNTEAFF.

The chain employs TRBV4-3 and TRBJ2-5; the match to TRBD2 covers 8 bases. Germline loops: CDR1 LGHNA, CDR2 YSLEER. The CDR3 length is 16 residues. V shed 4 bases and J 7 bases; nucleotides not matched to a gene: 14. Here the CDR3 DNA reads TGCGCCAGCAGCCCCGAAGCGGGGGCGAGGGTGGGGACCCAGTACTTC. It specifies CASSPEAGARVGTQYF.

Points on this clone: This same CDR3 is encoded by further DNA sequences in the sample. The V call is TRBV5-1, the J call TRBJ1-2, with D tentatively TRBD1 (6 bases). The CDR3 sequence is 14 residues long. The V end lost 0 bases, the J end lost 0 bases, and 6 bases lay between the germline ends. Per the germline V gene, CDR1 is SGHRS and CDR2 is YFSETQ. CDR3 residues: CASSLGTANYGYTF. In DNA, the CDR3 is TGCGCCAGCAGCTTGGGGACAGCTAACTATGGCTACACCTTC.

V gene TRBV2 combines with J gene TRBJ2-1, with a possible D match to TRBD2 (5 bases). CDR3 length: 13 amino acids. Germline CDR1 and CDR2: SNHLY and FYNNEI. V lost 2 bases and J lost 9, with 11 bases in between. The CDR3 reads CASSERGIGEQFF. CDR3 nucleotide sequence: TGTGCCAGCAGTGAACGGGGTATTGGTGAGCAGTTCTTC. The whole variable domain, remainder taken from reference TRBV2 and TRBJ2-1, is EPEVTQTPSHQVTQMGQEVILRCVPISNHLYFYWYRQILGQKVEFLVSFYNNEISEKSEIFDDQFSVERPDGSNFTLKIRSTKLEDSAMYFCASSERGIGEQFFGPGTRLTVL.

This chain joins TRBV10-2 and TRBJ2-3, with TRBD2 matching over 7 bases. CDR3 length equals 16 residues. Germline V gene sequence: CDR1 WSHSY, CDR2 SAAADI. Germline trimming cut 2 bases from V and 1 base from J; bases unmatched to any gene: 6. The CDR3 nucleotides are TGCGCCAGCAGTGAGAGGGCGGGGGTTGGCACAGATACGCAGTATTTT. As protein: CASSERAGVGTDTQYF.

This chain connects TRBV19 to TRBJ1-6; no reliable D call. The CDR3 covers 13 residues. V gave up 6 bases and J gave up 10 bases, with 13 bases separating them. Germline lookup yields CDR1 LNHDA and CDR2 SQIVND (reference sequence). The CDR3 region has the DNA TGTGCCAGTAGGTTTAAACTGAACTCACCCCTCCACTTT. This gives the protein CASRFKLNSPLHF.

As DNA, the CDR3 is TGTGCCAGCAGTAAGAAACAGGGGTATAGCAATCAGCCCCAGCATTTT. It specifies CASSKKQGYSNQPQHF. The rearrangement uses TRBV6-6 and TRBJ1-5, with 7 bases fitting TRBD1. CDR1 MNHNY and CDR2 SVGAGI come from the germline V gene (reference sequence). V lost 5 bases to trimming and J lost 0 bases; unmatched junction nucleotides: 7. The CDR3 has 16 amino acids.

The rearrangement uses TRBV11-2 and TRBJ1-1, with unresolved D. This CDR3 is 13 amino acids long. Trimming took 0 bases from V and 5 from J, leaving 7 bases between them. The V gene's germline CDR1 is SGHAT and CDR2 FQNNGV. The CDR3 DNA follows: TGTGCCAGCAGCTTAGACAGAGGAACTGAAGCTTTCTTT. The encoded protein is CASSLDRGTEAFF.

The J gene is TRBJ1-2, the V gene TRBV5-1, with 11 bases that match TRBD1. CDR1 and CDR2 from the germline V gene are SGHRS and YFSETQ. Trimming cost V 0 bases and J 8 bases; bases outside gene matches: 3. The CDR3 totals 14 residues. The CDR3 protein is CASSLGDRGMGYTF. The CDR3 DNA is TGCGCCAGCAGCTTGGGGGACAGGGGGATGGGCTACACCTTC.

Details on this clone: The sample has other DNA sequences that encode this CDR3 too. V gene TRBV6-5 combines with J gene TRBJ1-5; 10 bases align to TRBD1. V shed 6 bases and J 2 bases; nucleotides not matched to a gene: 1. Germline CDR1 is MNHEY and CDR2 is SVGAGI. CDR3 length equals 14 residues. CDR3 sequence reads: CASRGTGGNQPQHF. The CDR3 DNA reads TGTGCCAGCAGAGGGACAGGGGGCAATCAGCCCCAGCATTTT.

The chain combines TRBV7-9 with TRBJ2-1; D is undetermined. The CDR3 contains 11 residues. V lost 5 bases and J lost 4, with 3 bases in between. Germline V gene data show CDR1 as SEHNR and CDR2 as FQNEAQ (reference sequence). The CDR3 coding sequence is TGTGCCAGCAGCCCTTACAATGAGCAGTTCTTC. Residues: CASSPYNEQFF.

The gene calls are TRBV5-1 and TRBJ1-1, with D possibly being TRBD1 (6 bases). CDR1 and CDR2 from the germline V gene are SGHRS and YFSETQ. This CDR3 comprises 13 residues. Trimming cost V 6 bases and J 6 bases, with 15 bases left between them. In nucleotides, the CDR3 is TGCGCCAGCACCCTTGTGGGGGCCGCTGAAGCTTTCTTT. As protein: CASTLVGAAEAFF. The variable domain in full, completed from reference TRBV5-1 and TRBJ1-1, reads KAGVTQTPRYLIKTRGQQVTLSCSPISGHRSVSWYQQTPGQGLQFLFEYFSETQRNKGNFPGRFSGRQFSNSRSEMNVSTLELGDSALYLCASTLVGAAEAFFGQGTRLTVV.

This chain links TRBV18 with TRBJ1-2, with 8 bases aligning to TRBD1. J was trimmed by 6 bases and V by 4 bases; bases with no gene match: 10. The germline gives CDR1 KGHSH, CDR2 LQKENI. The CDR3 contains 15 residues. CDR3 in amino acids: CASSLLAGGIDGYTF. DNA of the CDR3: TGTGCCAGCTCACTACTGGCAGGGGGCATAGATGGCTACACCTTC.

The chain recombines TRBV24-1 with TRBJ2-3; 13 bases match TRBD2. CDR1 KGHDR and CDR2 SFDVKD come from the germline V gene. With 3 bases clipped from V and 9 bases from J, the junction kept 2 bases outside the gene matches. This CDR3 has 14 amino acids. The CDR3 region has the DNA TGTGCCACCAGTGATCAGGGACTAGCGGGGACGCAGTATTTT. Translation gives CATSDQGLAGTQYF.

This chain links TRBV27 with TRBJ2-3; a weak D match, TRBD2 (6 bases). V was trimmed by 5 bases and J by 2 bases, leaving 14 bases between them. This CDR3 spans 15 amino acids. CDR1 MNHEY and CDR2 SMNVEV come from the germline V gene (reference sequence). DNA of the CDR3: TGTGCCAGCAGTCCCACCGGGAGATCCACAGATACGCAGTATTTT. Protein sequence: CASSPTGRSTDTQYF.

V gene TRBV19 combines with J gene TRBJ2-3, with D maybe TRBD1 (5 bases). Germline V CDR1 and CDR2: LNHDA, SQIVND (reference sequence). The CDR3 is made up of 13 amino acids. V lost 9 bases to trimming and J lost 1 base, with 11 bases between them. The CDR3 loop reads CASRARGTDTQYF. CDR3 nucleotide sequence: TGTGCCAGCAGGGCCCGGGGCACAGATACGCAGTATTTT.

This chain joins TRBV7-3 and TRBJ1-6; D ambiguous. Germline CDR1 is SGHTA and CDR2 is FQGTGA. This CDR3 has 15 amino acids. Trimming left V 5 bases short and J 6 bases short, with 14 bases between. The CDR3 reads CASSQIPGINSPLHF. The DNA of the CDR3 is TGTGCCAGCAGCCAGATTCCAGGAATTAATTCACCCCTCCACTTT.

The chain combines TRBV4-2 with TRBJ1-2, with D unclear. The length of the CDR3 is 15 residues. Germline lookup yields CDR1 LGHNA and CDR2 YNFKEQ. The V end was cut by 0 bases, the J end by 5 bases, with 13 bases between. The CDR3 loop is CASSQDVGDRYGYTF. The CDR3 coding sequence is TGTGCCAGCAGCCAAGATGTCGGGGATCGGTATGGCTACACCTTC.

The chain is built from TRBV7-8 and TRBJ2-1, with TRBD2 matching 7 bases. The germline V gene encodes CDR1 SGHVS and CDR2 FQNEAQ. The CDR3 is made up of 13 amino acids. With 5 bases clipped from V and 9 bases from J, the junction kept 7 bases outside the gene matches. CDR3 sequence reads: CASSLPGGGEQFF. In DNA, the CDR3 is TGTGCCAGCAGCCTCCCGGGCGGGGGTGAGCAGTTCTTC. The variable domain in full, completed from reference TRBV7-8 and TRBJ2-1, reads GAGVSQSPRYKVAKRGQDVALRCDPISGHVSLFWYQQALGQGPEFLTYFQNEAQLDKSGLPSDRFFAERPEGSVSTLKIQRTQQEDSAVYLCASSLPGGGEQFFGPGTRLTVL.

The rearrangement uses TRBV19 and TRBJ2-3; 9 positions agree with TRBD1. Germline V CDR1 and CDR2: LNHDA, SQIVND (reference sequence). This CDR3 is built from 14 residues. Trimming at V came to 11 bases and at J to 5 bases, leaving 11 bases not matched to a gene. The CDR3 nucleotides are TGTGCCGCGAAAACAGGGGGCGCGGGAGATACGCAGTATTTT. Protein sequence: CAAKTGGAGDTQYF.

This rearrangement joins TRBV7-9 to TRBJ2-1; perhaps TRBD2 as D (7 bases). The germline CDR1 and CDR2 sequences are SEHNR and FQNEAQ (reference sequence). Trimming pared 2 bases from V and 9 bases from J, leaving 14 bases between. This CDR3 comprises 14 residues. The CDR3 nucleotides are TGTGCCAGCAGCTTAAAGGGGGGGGCCGGTGAGCAGTTCTTC. Translated, it gives CASSLKGGAGEQFF.

This chain connects TRBV11-3 to TRBJ2-3, with 14 nucleotides matching TRBD2. Germline V gene lookup returns CDR1 SGHNT and CDR2 YENEEA. The CDR3 consists of 20 residues. V lost 5 bases to trimming and J lost 0 bases; unmatched junction nucleotides: 13. The CDR3: CASSPSGLAGGKISTDTQYF. CDR3 DNA: TGTGCCAGCAGCCCGTCAGGACTAGCGGGGGGCAAAATAAGCACAGATACGCAGTATTTT.

The chain combines TRBV2 with TRBJ1-6; TRBD1 matches at 10 bases. The junction had 8 bases not matched to a gene; V was cut back by 3 bases and J by 6 bases. CDR3 length: 17 amino acids. Germline V gene data show CDR1 as SNHLY and CDR2 as FYNNEI. In DNA form, the CDR3 reads TGTGCCAGCAGTGACGTCGGGACAGGGGTAATTAATTCACCCCTCCACTTT. Its translation: CASSDVGTGVINSPLHF. Drawing the rest from reference TRBV2 and TRBJ1-6, the complete variable domain is EPEVTQTPSHQVTQMGQEVILRCVPISNHLYFYWYRQILGQKVEFLVSFYNNEISEKSEIFDDQFSVERPDGSNFTLKIRSTKLEDSAMYFCASSDVGTGVINSPLHFGNGTRLTVT.